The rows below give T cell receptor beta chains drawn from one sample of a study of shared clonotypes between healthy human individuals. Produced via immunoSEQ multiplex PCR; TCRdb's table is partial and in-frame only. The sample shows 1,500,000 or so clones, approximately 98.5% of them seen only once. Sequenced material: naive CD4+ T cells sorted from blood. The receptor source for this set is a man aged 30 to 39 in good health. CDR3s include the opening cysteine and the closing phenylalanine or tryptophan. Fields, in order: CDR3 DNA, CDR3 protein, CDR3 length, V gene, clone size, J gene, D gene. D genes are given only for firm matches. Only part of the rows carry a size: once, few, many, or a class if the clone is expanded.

cdr3_nt: TGTGCCAGCAGCTCACAGGGTAGCGCAGATACGCAGTATTTT; cdr3_aa: CASSSQGSADTQYF; cdr3_length: 14; v_call: TRBV5-4; clone_size: NA; j_call: TRBJ2-3; d_call: NA
cdr3_nt: TGTGCCAGCACCCTGCCTGCGGGAGGGCCATCGAACGAGCAGTACTTC; cdr3_aa: CASTLPAGGPSNEQYF; cdr3_length: 16; v_call: TRBV7-8; clone_size: NA; j_call: TRBJ2-7; d_call: TRBD2
cdr3_nt: TGTGCCAGCAGTGTCGACAGGGGTCACGAGCAGTACTTC; cdr3_aa: CASSVDRGHEQYF; cdr3_length: 13; v_call: TRBV6-4; clone_size: NA; j_call: TRBJ2-7; d_call: TRBD1
cdr3_nt: TGTGCCAGCAGCCCCTCCCAAGGGGGTCCGAACAATGAGCAGTTCTTC; cdr3_aa: CASSPSQGGPNNEQFF; cdr3_length: 16; v_call: TRBV11-2; clone_size: NA; j_call: TRBJ2-1; d_call: NA
cdr3_nt: TGTGCCAGCAGCTTGAGGGCGGACTACACCGGGGAGCTGTTTTTT; cdr3_aa: CASSLRADYTGELFF; cdr3_length: 15; v_call: TRBV5-4; clone_size: NA; j_call: TRBJ2-2; d_call: NA
cdr3_nt: TGCGCCAGCAGCTTGGATGCGGGAGTATCGGCCAATGAGCAGTTCTTC; cdr3_aa: CASSLDAGVSANEQFF; cdr3_length: 16; v_call: TRBV5-1; clone_size: NA; j_call: TRBJ2-1; d_call: TRBD2
cdr3_nt: TGTGCCAGCAGCCCCTGGCTAGCGGGAGTTACCGGGGAGCTGTTTTTT; cdr3_aa: CASSPWLAGVTGELFF; cdr3_length: 16; v_call: TRBV7-8; clone_size: NA; j_call: TRBJ2-2; d_call: TRBD2
cdr3_nt: TGTGCCAGCAGTCAGAGGGACAGACCTAATCAGCCCCAGCATTTT; cdr3_aa: CASSQRDRPNQPQHF; cdr3_length: 15; v_call: TRBV27; clone_size: once; j_call: TRBJ1-5; d_call: TRBD1
cdr3_nt: TGCAGCGTACATAGCGGGAGGGATTACAATGAGCAGTTCTTC; cdr3_aa: CSVHSGRDYNEQFF; cdr3_length: 14; v_call: TRBV29-1; clone_size: NA; j_call: TRBJ2-1; d_call: TRBD2
cdr3_nt: TGTGCTAGCGCTGAGGTGGGGGCGGAGACCCAGTACTTC; cdr3_aa: CASAEVGAETQYF; cdr3_length: 13; v_call: TRBV7-7; clone_size: NA; j_call: TRBJ2-5; d_call: NA
cdr3_nt: TGTGCCAGCAGTGGACGGGCGAACACCGGGGAGCTGTTTTTT; cdr3_aa: CASSGRANTGELFF; cdr3_length: 14; v_call: TRBV25-1; clone_size: NA; j_call: TRBJ2-2; d_call: NA
cdr3_nt: TGTGCCAGCAGCTTAGCGCACAGGGGAAGGCTCTATGGCTACACCTTC; cdr3_aa: CASSLAHRGRLYGYTF; cdr3_length: 16; v_call: TRBV7-2; clone_size: NA; j_call: TRBJ1-2; d_call: TRBD1
cdr3_nt: TGTGCCAGCAGTTTACTGGGACAAGGAAACACCATATATTTT; cdr3_aa: CASSLLGQGNTIYF; cdr3_length: 14; v_call: TRBV27; clone_size: NA; j_call: TRBJ1-3; d_call: NA
cdr3_nt: TGTGCCAGCAGCTTAGGTTCAGGAGCCCCTGGGGAGCTGTTTTTT; cdr3_aa: CASSLGSGAPGELFF; cdr3_length: 15; v_call: TRBV7-6; clone_size: NA; j_call: TRBJ2-2; d_call: NA
cdr3_nt: TGTGCCAGCTCATTAGGATTAGGTCAGCCCCAGCATTTT; cdr3_aa: CASSLGLGQPQHF; cdr3_length: 13; v_call: TRBV18; clone_size: NA; j_call: TRBJ1-5; d_call: NA
cdr3_nt: TGTGCCAGCTCACCCAGGGGACAGGCGGTCCATAAGACCCAGTACTTC; cdr3_aa: CASSPRGQAVHKTQYF; cdr3_length: 16; v_call: TRBV18; clone_size: NA; j_call: TRBJ2-5; d_call: TRBD1
cdr3_nt: TGCGCCAGCAGCGGCAGCTACGAGCAGTACTTC; cdr3_aa: CASSGSYEQYF; cdr3_length: 11; v_call: TRBV5-1; clone_size: NA; j_call: TRBJ2-7; d_call: NA
cdr3_nt: TGTGCCAGCAGCTTAGTGCGGTTTGAGCAGTACTTC; cdr3_aa: CASSLVRFEQYF; cdr3_length: 12; v_call: TRBV7-8; clone_size: NA; j_call: TRBJ2-7; d_call: NA